The TCR beta chain under discussion was sequenced for a study of response to subunit inactivated influenza vaccine. Study-wide findings and caveats: Authors suggested that a seasonal influenza vaccination recruits few new T cells each time.

This clonotype was found many times. Its cognate antigen is unknown. One entry per CDR3 protein results from TCRdb running MiXCR on the RT-PCR reads. The data contain roughly 650,000 distinct CDR3 sequences, about 15% of them seen just once; the ten biggest clones take up around 7.6%. Germline V gene sequence: CDR1 SQVTM, CDR2 ANQGSEA. The CDR3 totals 12 residues. V lost 6 bases, J lost 9 bases, and 9 bases stayed unmatched. Sequencing was performed on PBMCs from blood, taken less than 15 days before vaccination. The J gene is TRBJ2-5, the V gene TRBV29-1, with 8 bases identical to TRBD1. This TCR derives from a man aged 50 to 59 who received an inactivated influenza vaccine. As DNA, the CDR3 is TGCAGCGTCGGACAGGGCCCTGCCCCCCAGTACTTC. Translation: CSVGQGPAPQYF.